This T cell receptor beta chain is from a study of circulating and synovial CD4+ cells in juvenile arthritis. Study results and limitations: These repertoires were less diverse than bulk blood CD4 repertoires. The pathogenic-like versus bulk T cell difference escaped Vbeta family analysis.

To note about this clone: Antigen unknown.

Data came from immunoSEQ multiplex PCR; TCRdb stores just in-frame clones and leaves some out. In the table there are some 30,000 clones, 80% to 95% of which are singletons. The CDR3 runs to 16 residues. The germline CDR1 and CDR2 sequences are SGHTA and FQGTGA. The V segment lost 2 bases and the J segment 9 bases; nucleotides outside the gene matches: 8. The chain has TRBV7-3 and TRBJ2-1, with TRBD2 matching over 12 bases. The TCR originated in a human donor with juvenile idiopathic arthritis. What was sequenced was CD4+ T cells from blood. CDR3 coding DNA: TGTGCCAGCAGCTTATCTCCGACTAGCGGGAGCAGTGAGCAGTTCTTC. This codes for CASSLSPTSGSSEQFF.